What follows are 12 T cell receptor beta chains derived from one specimen sequenced in a study of glioma-infiltrating T cells. Using RNA template, CDR3s of TCR alpha and beta were amplified with iRepertoire arm-PCR. TCRdb fed the multiplex PCR reads into MiXCR, producing one record per CDR3 protein. The data contain 150,000 or so distinct CDR3 sequences, about two fifths of them singletons. Sequencing used glioma tissue, nonneoplastic brain tissue, or PBMCs (not recorded which). The origin of the receptors is a human donor with low-grade glioma or glioblastoma, undergoing nonglioma brain surgery, or in good health (not recorded which).

A few counts support this clonotype. This chain links TRBV20-1 with TRBJ1-5; a weak D match, TRBD1 (5 bases). The CDR3 runs 17 residues. Germline-derived CDR1 and CDR2 are DFQATT and SNEGSKA (reference sequence). V lost 0 bases and J 3 bases, leaving 18 bases between the germline ends. In DNA form, the CDR3 reads TGCAGTGCTAGAGAGGCTGGGAGGGGCCTCATCAATCAGCCCCAGCATTTT. The encoded protein is CSAREAGRGLINQPQHF.

This clonotype was seen more than once but under ten times. J is TRBJ1-6 and V is TRBV7-2; tentatively, D is TRBD1 (6 bases). Germline-derived CDR1 and CDR2 are SGHTA and FQGNSA. The CDR3 length is 14 residues. V gave up 1 base and J gave up 7 bases, with 8 bases separating them. In nucleotides, the CDR3 is TGTGCCAGCAGCTTAGGGACAGAAAATTCACCCCTCCACTTT. Its protein is CASSLGTENSPLHF.

The chain couples TRBV20-1 to TRBJ2-7; either TRBD1 or TRBD2 may supply D (5 bases each). V lost 0 bases, J lost 4 bases, and 16 bases lay in between. This CDR3 has 15 residues. Germline assignment: CDR1 DFQATT and CDR2 SNEGSKA (reference sequence). The CDR3 bases are TGCAGTGCTAGAGATAGGGCAGGGACCTCTTACGAGCAGTACTTC. This gives the protein CSARDRAGTSYEQYF.

This clonotype has more than one count but fewer than ten. The rearrangement joins TRBV28 to TRBJ2-2; D might be TRBD1 (6 bases). In germline, CDR1 is MDHEN, CDR2 SYDVKM. The CDR3 covers 15 residues. V was cut by 5 bases and J by 3 bases, with 13 bases left in between. The CDR3 region has the DNA TGTGCCAGCAGTCCCACCGGGACACACACCGGGGAGCTGTTTTTT. This codes for CASSPTGTHTGELFF.

The chain employs TRBV6-1 and TRBJ1-5; possibly TRBD1 for D (5 bases). Germline assignment: CDR1 MNHNS and CDR2 SASEGT. CDR3 length: 13 amino acids. The V and J ends lost 0 bases and 7 bases respectively, with 7 bases between them. Written as DNA, the CDR3 is TGTGCCAGCAGTGAAGCGCGGGGGCAGCCCCAGCATTTT. Amino acids: CASSEARGQPQHF.

In its sample, this clonotype was seen a few times. The chain carries TRBV6-2 or TRBV6-3 and TRBJ1-4, with D uncertain. V lost 0 bases and J 6 bases, leaving 8 bases between the germline ends. The CDR3 is 14 amino acids. The germline gives CDR1 MNHEY, CDR2 SVGEGT. The CDR3 reads CASSYSRRDEKLFF. The CDR3 region has the DNA TGTGCCAGCAGTTACTCGAGGCGTGATGAAAAACTGTTTTTT.

This chain connects TRBV24-1 to TRBJ1-1, with 7 nucleotides matching TRBD1. The J segment lost 0 bases and the V segment lost 1 base, leaving 10 bases of the junction unmatched. Germline values: CDR1 KGHDR, CDR2 SFDVKD. The CDR3 runs to 18 residues. The CDR3, as DNA: TGTGCCACCAGTGATTTAGTTTTGGGACAGTTCATGAACACTGAAGCTTTCTTT. This sequence encodes CATSDLVLGQFMNTEAFF.

This clonotype came up a few times. V and J are TRBV28 and TRBJ2-1, with D hard to call. This CDR3 has 12 amino acids. Germline V gene data show CDR1 as MDHEN and CDR2 as SYDVKM. Trimming shortened V by 6 bases and J by 6 bases, and 9 bases separated the two germline ends. CDR3 loop: CASSVTRNEQFF. The CDR3 DNA reads TGTGCCAGCAGCGTAACGCGCAATGAGCAGTTCTTC. Full variable domain (outside the CDR3, taken from reference TRBV28 and TRBJ2-1): DVKVTQSSRYLVKRTGEKVFLECVQDMDHENMFWYRQDPGLGLRLIYFSYDVKMKEKGDIPEGYSVSREKKERFSLILESASTNQTSMYLCASSVTRNEQFFGPGTRLTVL.

The table lists this clonotype with a count of one. The V gene is TRBV18, the J gene TRBJ2-1; D may be TRBD1 (7 bases). The assigned J gene may be wrong: the sequence end matches TRBJ2-7 better. The CDR3 covers 14 residues. The germline V gene has CDR1 KGHSH and CDR2 LQKENI. CDR3 in DNA: TGTGCCAGCTCACGCGGGGACAGAAGCTACGAGCAGTACTTC. It yields the protein CASSRGDRSYEQYF.

This clonotype turned up a few times. The chain couples TRBV6-2 or TRBV6-3 to TRBJ1-1; D call uncertain. This CDR3 contains 13 residues. The germline V and J ends were trimmed by 5 bases and 3 bases, with 10 bases remaining between them. Germline V gene data show CDR1 as MNHEY and CDR2 as SVGEGT. DNA of the CDR3: TGTGCCAGCAGTCAACGGGTAGACACTGAAGCTTTCTTT. Translation: CASSQRVDTEAFF.

Details on this clonotype: One end of the junction is discordant with germline, which a read error may explain. The V and J genes are TRBV27 and TRBJ1-2; 7 bases line up with TRBD1. This CDR3 has 15 amino acids. Per the germline V gene, CDR1 is MNHEY and CDR2 is SMNVEV (reference sequence). The CDR3 DNA follows: TGTGTCAGCAGTACTAACTCCGGGACAGTTTATGGCTACACCTTC. Amino acid sequence: CVSSTNSGTVYGYTF.

V is TRBV7-2 and J is TRBJ1-5; a possible D gene is TRBD1 (5 bases). Germline V gene lookup returns CDR1 SGHTA and CDR2 FQGNSA. V was clipped by 5 bases and J by 0 bases, with 11 bases between them. The CDR3 consists of 15 residues. The CDR3 here is CASSPQENSNQPQHF. In DNA, the CDR3 is TGTGCCAGCAGCCCACAGGAAAATAGCAATCAGCCCCAGCATTTT.